This T cell receptor beta chain is from a study of response to subunit inactivated influenza vaccine. The study's findings and limits: It was suggested by the authors that few new T cells are recruited by each seasonal influenza vaccination.

This clonotype was counted only a few times. Its specificity is not known. TCRdb redid the calling of the RT-PCR reads with MiXCR, one entry per CDR3 protein. Here the sample spans around 170,000 distinct CDR3 sequences, about 10% being singletons. V trimming: 2 bases; J trimming: 0 bases; junction bases outside the gene matches: 2. Germline CDR1 and CDR2: MDHEN and SYDVKM. There are 16 residues in the CDR3. The TCR was taken from a man between 50 and 70 years old who received an inactivated influenza vaccine. This chain joins TRBV28 and TRBJ2-3, with TRBD2 matching 10 bases. The material sequenced was CD8+ T cells sorted from PBMCs, taken less than 30 months after vaccination. This chain's CDR3 is CASSLRTSGSTDTQYF. The CDR3 DNA sequence: TGTGCCAGCAGTTTAAGGACTAGCGGCAGCACAGATACGCAGTATTTT.